This T cell receptor beta chain was captured in a study of regulatory T cells in long-lasting Graves disease. Trimming pared 4 bases from V and 1 base from J, leaving 17 bases between. Germline assignment: CDR1 KGHSH and CDR2 LQKENI. The CDR3 spans 16 residues. Noted time point: persistent/refractory GD, antithyroid drugs over 5 years with positive TRAb. RNA from PBMCs was the source of the TCR library. Under American Thyroid Association guidelines, Graves' disease was diagnosed. EDTA tubes received about 10 milliliters of collected peripheral blood. Assembly of TCR beta libraries relied on iRepertoire HTBI primers together with Arm-PCR of CDR3 regions. Original data processing: The samples included approximately 62 TRBV and some 15 TRBJ segments. TCRdb reanalysed the multiplex PCR reads using MiXCR and keeps one entry per CDR3 protein. The V and J calls shown here were made by TCRdb, not taken from the authors' results. Seen here are about 400,000 distinct CDR3 sequences, more than 20% observed once, and the top ten hold less than 25%.

General study results and limits: Repertoires from persistent disease leaned toward TRBV28, TRBJ1-2 and TRBJ2-5.

Remarks on this clonotype: Its antigen is currently unknown.

The chain recombines TRBV18 with TRBJ2-7, with D perhaps matching TRBD2 (6 bases). Sequencing used peripheral blood mononuclear cells (PBMCs), obtained when the disease was refractory, from a patient treated with antithyroid drugs. The TCR originated in a female donor with Graves disease. CDR3 residues: CASSQGTPGGSYEQYF. The DNA for the CDR3 is TGTGCCAGCTCACAGGGGACGCCTGGAGGGTCCTACGAGCAGTACTTC.